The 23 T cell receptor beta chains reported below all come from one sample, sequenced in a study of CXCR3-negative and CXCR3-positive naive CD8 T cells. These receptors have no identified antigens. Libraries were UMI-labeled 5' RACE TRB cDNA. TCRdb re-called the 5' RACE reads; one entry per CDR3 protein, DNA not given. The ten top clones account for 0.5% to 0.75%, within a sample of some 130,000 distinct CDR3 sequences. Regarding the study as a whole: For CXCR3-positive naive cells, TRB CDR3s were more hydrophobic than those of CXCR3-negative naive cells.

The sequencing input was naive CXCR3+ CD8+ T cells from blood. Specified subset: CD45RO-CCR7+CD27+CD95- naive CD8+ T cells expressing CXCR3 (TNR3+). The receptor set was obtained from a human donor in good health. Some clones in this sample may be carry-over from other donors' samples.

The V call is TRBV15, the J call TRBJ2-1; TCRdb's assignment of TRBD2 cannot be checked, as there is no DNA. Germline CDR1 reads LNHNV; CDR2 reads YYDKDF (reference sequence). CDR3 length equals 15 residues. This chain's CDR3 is CATSRTGLADNEQFF.

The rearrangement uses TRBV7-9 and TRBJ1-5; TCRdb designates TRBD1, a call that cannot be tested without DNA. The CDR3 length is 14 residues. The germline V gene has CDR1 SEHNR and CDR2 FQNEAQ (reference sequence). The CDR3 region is CASSSGQGLQPQHF.

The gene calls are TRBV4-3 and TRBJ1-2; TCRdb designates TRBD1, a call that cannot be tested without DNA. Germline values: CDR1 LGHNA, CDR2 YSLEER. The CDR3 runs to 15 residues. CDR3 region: CASSQERGGSYGYTF.

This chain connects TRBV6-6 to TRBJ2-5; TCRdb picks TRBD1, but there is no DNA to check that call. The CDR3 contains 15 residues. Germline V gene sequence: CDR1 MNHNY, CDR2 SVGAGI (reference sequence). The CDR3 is CASSYLGTYQETQYF.

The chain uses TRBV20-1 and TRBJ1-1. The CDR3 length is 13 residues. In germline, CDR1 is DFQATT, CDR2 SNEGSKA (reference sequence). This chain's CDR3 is CSALRAGRTEAFF.

CDR3 region: CASSYSTDSYGYTF. V is TRBV6-5 and J is TRBJ1-2; TCRdb proposes TRBD1, but this gene call is untestable without DNA. The CDR3 extends over 14 amino acids. Germline assignment: CDR1 MNHEY and CDR2 SVGAGI.

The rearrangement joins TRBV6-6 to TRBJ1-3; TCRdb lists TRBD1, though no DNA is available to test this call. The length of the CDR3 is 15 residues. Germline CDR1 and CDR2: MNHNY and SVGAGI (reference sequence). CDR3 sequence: CASSPGQGPGNTIYF.

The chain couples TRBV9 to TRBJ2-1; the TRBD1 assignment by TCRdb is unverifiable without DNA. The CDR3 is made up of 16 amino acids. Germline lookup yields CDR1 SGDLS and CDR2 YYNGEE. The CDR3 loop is CASSPLSGTGGVEQFF.

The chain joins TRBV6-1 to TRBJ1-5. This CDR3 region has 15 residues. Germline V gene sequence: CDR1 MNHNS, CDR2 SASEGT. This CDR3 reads CASSEEVGSWEPQHF.

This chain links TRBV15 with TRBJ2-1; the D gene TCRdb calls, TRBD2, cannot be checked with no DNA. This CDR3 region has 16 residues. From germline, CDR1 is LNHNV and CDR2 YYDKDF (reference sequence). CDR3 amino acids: CATSRDTSGGYNEQFF.

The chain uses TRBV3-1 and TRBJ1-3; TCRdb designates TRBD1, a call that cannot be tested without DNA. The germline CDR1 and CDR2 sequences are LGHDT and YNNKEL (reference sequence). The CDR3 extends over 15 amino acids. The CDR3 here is CASSPGQTSGNTIYF.

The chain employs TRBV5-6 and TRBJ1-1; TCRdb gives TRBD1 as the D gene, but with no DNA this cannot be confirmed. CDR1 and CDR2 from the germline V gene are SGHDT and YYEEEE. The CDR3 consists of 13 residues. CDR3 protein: CASSPTGHNEAFF.

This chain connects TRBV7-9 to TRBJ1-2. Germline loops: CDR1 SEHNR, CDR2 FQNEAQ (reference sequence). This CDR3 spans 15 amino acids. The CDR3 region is CASSDRMDGNYGYTF. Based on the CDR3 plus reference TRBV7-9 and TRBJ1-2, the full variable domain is DTGVSQNPRHKITKRGQNVTFRCDPISEHNRLYWYRQTLGQGPEFLTYFQNEAQLEKSRLLSDRFSAERPKGSFSTLEIQRTEQGDSAMYLCASSDRMDGNYGYTFGSGTRLTVV.

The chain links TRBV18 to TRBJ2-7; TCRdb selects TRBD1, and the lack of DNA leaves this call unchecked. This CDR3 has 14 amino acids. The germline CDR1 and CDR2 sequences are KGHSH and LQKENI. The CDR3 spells CASSARGPSYEQYF.

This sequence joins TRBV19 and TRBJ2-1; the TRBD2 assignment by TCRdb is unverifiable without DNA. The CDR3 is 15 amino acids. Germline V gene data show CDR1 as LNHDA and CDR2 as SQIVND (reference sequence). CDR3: CASSITDYSYNEQFF. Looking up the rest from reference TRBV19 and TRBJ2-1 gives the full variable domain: DGGITQSPKYLFRKEGQNVTLSCEQNLNHDAMYWYRQDPGQGLRLIYYSQIVNDFQKGDIAEGYSVSREKKESFPLTVTSAQKNPTAFYLCASSITDYSYNEQFFGPGTRLTVL.

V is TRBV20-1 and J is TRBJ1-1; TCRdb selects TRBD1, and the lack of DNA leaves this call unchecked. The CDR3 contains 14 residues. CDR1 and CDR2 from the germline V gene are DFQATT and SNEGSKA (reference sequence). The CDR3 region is CSAKGDNSHTEAFF.

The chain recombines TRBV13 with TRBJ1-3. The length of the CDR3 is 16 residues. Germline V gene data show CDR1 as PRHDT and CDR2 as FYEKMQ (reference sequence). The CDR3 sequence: CASSLGLVSSGNTIYF.

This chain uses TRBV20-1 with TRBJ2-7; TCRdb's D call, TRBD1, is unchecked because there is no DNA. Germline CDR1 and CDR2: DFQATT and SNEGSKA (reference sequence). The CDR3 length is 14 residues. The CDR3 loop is CSARPDWGRGEQYF.

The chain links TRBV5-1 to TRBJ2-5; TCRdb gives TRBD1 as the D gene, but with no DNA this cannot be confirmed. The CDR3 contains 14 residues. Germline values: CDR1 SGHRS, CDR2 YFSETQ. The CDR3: CASRSGQGEETQYF.

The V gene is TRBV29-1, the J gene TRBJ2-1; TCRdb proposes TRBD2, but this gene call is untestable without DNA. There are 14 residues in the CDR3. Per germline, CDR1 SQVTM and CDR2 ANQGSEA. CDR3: CSVETDYSYNEQFF.

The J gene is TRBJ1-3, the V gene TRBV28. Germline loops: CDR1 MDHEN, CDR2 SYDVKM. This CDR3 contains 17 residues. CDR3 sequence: CASSLSQESLTGNTIYF. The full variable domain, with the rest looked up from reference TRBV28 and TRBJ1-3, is DVKVTQSSRYLVKRTGEKVFLECVQDMDHENMFWYRQDPGLGLRLIYFSYDVKMKEKGDIPEGYSVSREKKERFSLILESASTNQTSMYLCASSLSQESLTGNTIYFGEGSWLTVV.

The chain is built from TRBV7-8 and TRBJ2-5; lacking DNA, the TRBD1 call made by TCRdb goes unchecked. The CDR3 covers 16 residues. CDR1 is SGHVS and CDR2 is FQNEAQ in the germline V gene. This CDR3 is CASRQLTGGIQETQYF.

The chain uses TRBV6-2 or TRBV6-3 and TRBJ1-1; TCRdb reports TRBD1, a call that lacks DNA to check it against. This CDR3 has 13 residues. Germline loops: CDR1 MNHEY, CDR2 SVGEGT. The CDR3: CASSYGQGLEAFF.